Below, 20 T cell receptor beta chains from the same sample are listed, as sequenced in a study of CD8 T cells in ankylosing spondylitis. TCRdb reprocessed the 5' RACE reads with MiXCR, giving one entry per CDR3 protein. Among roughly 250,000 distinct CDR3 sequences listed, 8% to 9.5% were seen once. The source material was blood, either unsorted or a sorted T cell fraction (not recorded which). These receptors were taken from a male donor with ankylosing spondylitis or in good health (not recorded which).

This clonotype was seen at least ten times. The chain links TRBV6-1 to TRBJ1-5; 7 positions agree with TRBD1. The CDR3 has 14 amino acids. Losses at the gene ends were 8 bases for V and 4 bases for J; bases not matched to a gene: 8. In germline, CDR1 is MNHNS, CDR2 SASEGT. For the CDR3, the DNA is TGTGCCAGCGGCAGGGGGTACGGGAATCAGCCCCAGCATTTT. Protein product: CASGRGYGNQPQHF.

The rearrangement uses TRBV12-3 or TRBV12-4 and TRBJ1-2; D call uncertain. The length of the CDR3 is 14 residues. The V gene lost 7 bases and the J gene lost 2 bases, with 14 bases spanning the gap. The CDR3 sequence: CASTEKWPNYGYTF. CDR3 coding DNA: TGTGCCAGCACCGAAAAATGGCCGAACTATGGCTACACCTTC.

The CDR3, as DNA: TGCGCCAGCAGCCAAGATTCTAGGGGGGGCGGTGGAAACACCATATATTTT. This encodes CASSQDSRGGGGNTIYF. The chain couples TRBV4-3 to TRBJ1-3, with a tentative D call TRBD1 (6 bases). The CDR3 totals 17 residues. The germline CDR1 and CDR2 sequences are LGHNA and YSLEER. Trimming stripped 0 bases from V and 3 bases from J, with 15 bases between.

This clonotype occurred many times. The CDR3 region is CASSYDGQWSEKLFF. The DNA for the CDR3 is TGTGCCAGCAGTTACGACGGCCAATGGAGTGAAAAACTGTTTTTT. V and J are TRBV6-2 or TRBV6-3 and TRBJ1-4; D unresolved. The CDR3 is 15 amino acids. Trimming stripped 2 bases from V and 7 bases from J, with 14 bases between. Germline values: CDR1 MNHEY, CDR2 SVGEGT.

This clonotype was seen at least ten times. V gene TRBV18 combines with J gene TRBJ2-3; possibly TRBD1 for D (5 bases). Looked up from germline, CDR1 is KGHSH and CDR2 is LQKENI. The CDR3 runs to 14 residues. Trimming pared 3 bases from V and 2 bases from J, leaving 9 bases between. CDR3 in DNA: TGTGCCAGCTCACCGGACAAAGCCACAGATACGCAGTATTTT. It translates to CASSPDKATDTQYF.

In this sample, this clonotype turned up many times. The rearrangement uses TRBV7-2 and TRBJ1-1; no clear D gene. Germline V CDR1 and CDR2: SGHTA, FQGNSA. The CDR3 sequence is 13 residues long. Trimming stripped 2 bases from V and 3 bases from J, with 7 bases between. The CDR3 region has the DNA TGTGCCAGCAGCTTAAGCATTGACACTGAAGCTTTCTTT. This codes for CASSLSIDTEAFF.

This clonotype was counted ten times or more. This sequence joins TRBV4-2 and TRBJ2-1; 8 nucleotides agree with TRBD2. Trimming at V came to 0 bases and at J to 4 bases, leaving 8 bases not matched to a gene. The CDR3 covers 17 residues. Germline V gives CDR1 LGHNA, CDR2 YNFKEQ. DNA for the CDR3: TGTGCCAGCAGCCAAGATCCTACTAGCGGTACTTACAATGAGCAGTTCTTC. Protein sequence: CASSQDPTSGTYNEQFF.

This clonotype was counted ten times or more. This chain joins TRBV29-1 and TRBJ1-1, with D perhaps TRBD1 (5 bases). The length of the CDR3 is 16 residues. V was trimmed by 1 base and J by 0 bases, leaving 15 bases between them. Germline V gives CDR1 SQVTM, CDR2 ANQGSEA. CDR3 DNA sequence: TGCAGCGTTGAAGGAAGGAGGGGCGCGTTGAACACTGAAGCTTTCTTT. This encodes CSVEGRRGALNTEAFF.

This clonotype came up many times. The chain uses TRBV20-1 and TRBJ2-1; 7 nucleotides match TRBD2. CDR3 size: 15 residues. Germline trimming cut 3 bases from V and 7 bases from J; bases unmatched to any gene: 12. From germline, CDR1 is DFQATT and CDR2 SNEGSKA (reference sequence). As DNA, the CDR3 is TGCAGTGCTAGCCTCCTAGCGGCCATGGGTAATGAGCAGTTCTTC. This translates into CSASLLAAMGNEQFF.

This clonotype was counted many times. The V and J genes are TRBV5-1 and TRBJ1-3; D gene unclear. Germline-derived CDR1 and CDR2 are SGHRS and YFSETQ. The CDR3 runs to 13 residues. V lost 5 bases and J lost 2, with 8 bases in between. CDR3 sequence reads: CASRVTTGNTIYF. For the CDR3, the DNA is TGCGCCAGCAGGGTAACGACTGGAAACACCATATATTTT.

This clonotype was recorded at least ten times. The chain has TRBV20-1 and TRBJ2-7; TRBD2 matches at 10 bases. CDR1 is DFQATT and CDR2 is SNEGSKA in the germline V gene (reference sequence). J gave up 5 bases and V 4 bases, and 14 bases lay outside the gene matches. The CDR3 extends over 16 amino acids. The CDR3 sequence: CSATDPLAGETNEQYF. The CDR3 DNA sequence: TGCAGTGCTACTGACCCCCTAGCGGGAGAGACCAACGAGCAGTACTTC.

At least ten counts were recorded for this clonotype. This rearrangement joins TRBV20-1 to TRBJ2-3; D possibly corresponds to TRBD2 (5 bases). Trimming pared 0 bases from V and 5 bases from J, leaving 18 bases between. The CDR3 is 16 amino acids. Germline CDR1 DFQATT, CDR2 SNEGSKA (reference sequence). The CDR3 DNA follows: TGCAGTGCTAGAGATTTCGGGATCAACACCCTAGATACGCAGTATTTT. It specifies CSARDFGINTLDTQYF.

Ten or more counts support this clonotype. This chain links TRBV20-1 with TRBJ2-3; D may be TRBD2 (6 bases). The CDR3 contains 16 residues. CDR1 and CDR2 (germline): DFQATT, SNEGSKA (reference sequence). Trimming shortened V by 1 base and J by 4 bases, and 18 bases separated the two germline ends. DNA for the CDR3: TGCAGTGCTAGAGTTCGGGTCGGGGGAACGGCAGATACGCAGTATTTT. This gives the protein CSARVRVGGTADTQYF.

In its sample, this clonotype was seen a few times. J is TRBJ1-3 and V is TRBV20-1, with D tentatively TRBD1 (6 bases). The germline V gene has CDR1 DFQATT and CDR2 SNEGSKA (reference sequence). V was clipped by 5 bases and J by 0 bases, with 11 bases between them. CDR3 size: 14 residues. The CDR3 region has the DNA TGCAGTGCTGTATGGACAGCCTCTGGAAACACCATATATTTT. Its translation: CSAVWTASGNTIYF.

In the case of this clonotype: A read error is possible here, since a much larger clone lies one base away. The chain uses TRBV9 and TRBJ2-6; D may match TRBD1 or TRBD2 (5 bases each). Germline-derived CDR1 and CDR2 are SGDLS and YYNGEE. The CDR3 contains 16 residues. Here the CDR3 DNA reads TGTGCCAGCAGCGAAAGAGAGGGGTCTGGGTCCAACGTCCTGACTTTC. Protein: CASSEREGSGSNVLTF.

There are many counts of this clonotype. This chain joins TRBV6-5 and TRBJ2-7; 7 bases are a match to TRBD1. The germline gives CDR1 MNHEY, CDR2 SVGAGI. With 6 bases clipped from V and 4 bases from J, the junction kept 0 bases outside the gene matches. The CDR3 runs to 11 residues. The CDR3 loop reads CASRTGYEQYF. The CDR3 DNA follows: TGTGCCAGCAGGACAGGGTACGAGCAGTACTTC.

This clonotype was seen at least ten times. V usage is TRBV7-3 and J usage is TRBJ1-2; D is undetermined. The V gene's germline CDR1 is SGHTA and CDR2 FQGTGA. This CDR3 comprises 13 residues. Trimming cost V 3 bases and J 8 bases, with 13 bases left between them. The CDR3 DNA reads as TGTGCCAGCAGCTTCAGTTTCTCGAGGGGCTACACCTTC. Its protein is CASSFSFSRGYTF.

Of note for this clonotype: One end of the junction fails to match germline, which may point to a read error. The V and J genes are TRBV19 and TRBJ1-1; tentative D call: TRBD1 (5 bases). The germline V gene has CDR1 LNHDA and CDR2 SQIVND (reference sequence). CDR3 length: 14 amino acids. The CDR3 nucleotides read TGTGCCAGTAGGGGATTGGGGCAGAACACTGAAGCTTTGTTT. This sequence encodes CASRGLGQNTEALF.

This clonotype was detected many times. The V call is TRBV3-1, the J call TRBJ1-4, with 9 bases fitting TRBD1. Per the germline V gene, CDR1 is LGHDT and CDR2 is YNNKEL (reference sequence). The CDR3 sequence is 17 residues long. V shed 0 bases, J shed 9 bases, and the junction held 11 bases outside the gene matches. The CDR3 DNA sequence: TGTGCCAGCAGCCAAGACCCCTATGGGACAGGGTCTAAAAAACTGTTTTTT. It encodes CASSQDPYGTGSKKLFF.

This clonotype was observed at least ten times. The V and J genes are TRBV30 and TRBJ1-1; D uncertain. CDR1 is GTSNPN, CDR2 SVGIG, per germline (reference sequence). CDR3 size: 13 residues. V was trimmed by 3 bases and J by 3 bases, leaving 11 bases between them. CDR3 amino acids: CAWRDVGYTEAFF. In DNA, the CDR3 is TGTGCCTGGAGGGATGTGGGGTACACTGAAGCTTTCTTT.